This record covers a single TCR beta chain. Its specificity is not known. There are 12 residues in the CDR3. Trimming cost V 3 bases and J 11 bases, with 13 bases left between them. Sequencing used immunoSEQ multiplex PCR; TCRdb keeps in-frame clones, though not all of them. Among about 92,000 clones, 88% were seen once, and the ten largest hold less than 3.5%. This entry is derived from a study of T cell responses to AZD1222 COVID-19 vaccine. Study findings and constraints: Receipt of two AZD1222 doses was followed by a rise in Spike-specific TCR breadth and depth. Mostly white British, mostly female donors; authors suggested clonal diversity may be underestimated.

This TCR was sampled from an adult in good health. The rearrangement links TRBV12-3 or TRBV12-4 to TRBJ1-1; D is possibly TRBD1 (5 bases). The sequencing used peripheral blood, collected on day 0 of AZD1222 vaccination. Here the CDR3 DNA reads TGTGCCAGCAGTTTCAGGGTCAGAATGGCTTTCTTT. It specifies CASSFRVRMAFF.